The source of this T cell receptor (beta chain) is a study of T cell responses to AZD1222 COVID-19 vaccine (dated by TCRdb to the early 2020s). Background for the entire study: A total of 230 or so trial participants underwent TCR sequencing, of whom some 210 received two doses of AZD1222 and about 25 received two doses of the MenACWY control vaccine. Trial participants were enrolled by age into 18-55, 56-69 and 70-plus year subgroups, with about 150, 28 and 57 TCR-sequenced participants respectively. Overall study outcomes, separate from this receptor: In the small 56-69-year group, the increase in depth fell short of significance, most likely because of low power. Conclusions about previously exposed vaccinees are limited because only a handful of AZD1222 recipients were SARS-CoV-2 seropositive at baseline. CD4 TCRs associated with the vaccine covered the entire spike protein, and the dominant responses were in regions 160-218 and 743-854. Reportedly, almost half of the unique spike-specific TCRs recognized epitopes lying outside the regions that are mutated in the B.1.351 and B.1.1.7 variants. Participants were mostly white British, with more females than males. The authors suggested clonal diversity may have been underestimated. Because no day 14 peak-response samples were available, the repertoires could be characterized only after the peak T cell response. After two AZD1222 doses, both the breadth and the depth of spike-specific TCRs were significantly higher than at day 0 and than in MenACWY recipients.

The CDR3 regions of human TCRbeta chains were analyzed by immunosequencing. The paper's processing steps were these. TCRs in the repertoires were compared against a reference library of SARS-CoV-2-specific TCRs that had been generated with the MIRA antigen-specificity platform. Breadth was defined as the fraction of unique TCRs that were SARS-CoV-2-associated. Depth was defined as the fraction of total T cells that were SARS-CoV-2-associated. Using the MIRA data, every spike-specific TCR was mapped to the spike region that the TCR reacted to and assigned to either a CD4 or a CD8 class. Log10-transformed breadth and depth values were compared by one-way ANOVA with Sidak's multiple comparisons tests. In TCRdb, the immuneACCESS table is reduced to in-frame sequences with V and J assigned. These tables do not hold every clone; where another copy was compared, an unresolved V gene accounts for under half, and the others remain unexplained. V, J and clone size were drawn from that table, and D and trimming were deduced from the DNA. This sample gives about 110,000 clones in total; more than 75% of them show up just once. The ten top clones hold less than 4.5% of the sample.

What the time point label conveys for this sample: about 28 days (+/-7) after the second vaccine dose. AZD1222 recipients given second doses at about 4 weeks or at about 12 weeks were pooled, since spike-specific TCR depth and breadth were not found to differ between the two schedules. Vaccinee samples came from UK trials COV001 and COV002, including a single-blind randomized controlled phase 2/3 trial of AZD1222 (ChAdOx1 nCoV-19) in healthy adults. For TCRbeta chain sequencing, PBMC samples were collected from trial participants at day 0 and at day 28 after the second dose. V loses 5 bases of germline sequence and J loses 6 bases, and the interval between the two ends is 16 bases. The CDR3 measures 14 amino acids from cysteine to phenylalanine. Only the CDR3 region is kept as DNA, spanning 42 bases read in frame from base 1. Looking up the germline V gene (reference sequence) yields CDR1 SEHNR and CDR2 FQNEAQ.

This clone was observed once. Its antigen target is currently unknown. The sample holds no much larger clone one base away, and base qualities are not on file. The chain couples TRBV7-9 to TRBJ1-2; the D gene cannot be named for sure. This specimen was peripheral blood, taken 28 days after the second AZD1222 dose. This receptor was taken from an adult who received the AZD1222 COVID-19 vaccine. This receptor carries the CDR3 CASSLAPETNGYTF. The nucleotide sequence reads as follows: TGTGCCAGCAGCCTTGCTCCAGAAACGAATGGCTACACCTTC.